This T cell receptor (beta chain) was observed in a study of blood T cell repertoires in COVID-19. Study at large: Collection of acute and convalescent COVID-19 samples took place in the United States, Italy and Spain.

The cohort comprised adults aged about 18 to 100 years residing in under 25 US areas. Cohort allocation depended upon clinical history that participants reported. Sequencing used immunoSEQ multiplex PCR; TCRdb keeps in-frame clones, though not all of them. This sample has 200,000 to 250,000 clones; roughly 85% occur once, and the top ten carry 11%. The V segment lost 3 bases and the J segment 1 base; nucleotides outside the gene matches: 11. The CDR3 consists of 16 residues. Per the germline V gene, CDR1 is GTSNPN and CDR2 is SVGIG (reference sequence). This chain joins TRBV30 and TRBJ2-7; TRBD1 matches 8 bases. Sequencing was done on a sample of PBMCs or T cells enriched from blood (not recorded which). This sequence was found in a man aged 30-40 years who had recovered from COVID-19. The CDR3 DNA sequence: TGTGCCTGGAGAGTTGGTGGGACAGGCCCTTCCTACGAGCAGTACTTC. This sequence encodes CAWRVGGTGPSYEQYF.